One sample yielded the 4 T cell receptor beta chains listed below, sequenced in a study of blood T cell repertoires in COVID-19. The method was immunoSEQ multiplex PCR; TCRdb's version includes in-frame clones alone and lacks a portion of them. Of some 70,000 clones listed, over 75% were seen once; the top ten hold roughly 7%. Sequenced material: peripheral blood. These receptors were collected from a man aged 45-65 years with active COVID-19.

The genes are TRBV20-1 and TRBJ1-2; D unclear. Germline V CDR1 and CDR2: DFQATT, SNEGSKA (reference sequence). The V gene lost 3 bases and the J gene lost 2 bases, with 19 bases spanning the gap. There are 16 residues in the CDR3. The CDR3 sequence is CSASVQMGSTNYGYTF. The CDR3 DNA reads TGCAGTGCTAGTGTCCAGATGGGCAGTACAAACTATGGCTACACCTTC.

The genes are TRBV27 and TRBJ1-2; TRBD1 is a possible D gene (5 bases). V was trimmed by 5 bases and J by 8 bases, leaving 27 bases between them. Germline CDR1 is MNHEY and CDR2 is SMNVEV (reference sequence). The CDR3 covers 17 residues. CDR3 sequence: CASSPRVFGTSARGYTF. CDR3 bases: TGTGCCAGCAGTCCCCGGGTATTCGGGACTTCGGCCCGGGGCTACACCTTC.

In nucleotides, the CDR3 is TGTGCCAGTAACAGGGGGCGGACCGGGGAGCTGTTTTTT. Translated, it gives CASNRGRTGELFF. The chain joins TRBV6-5 to TRBJ2-2, with TRBD1 identical over 9 bases. There are 13 residues in the CDR3. The germline CDR1 and CDR2 sequences are MNHEY and SVGAGI. With V trimmed by 9 bases and J by 5 bases, 4 bases remained unmatched.

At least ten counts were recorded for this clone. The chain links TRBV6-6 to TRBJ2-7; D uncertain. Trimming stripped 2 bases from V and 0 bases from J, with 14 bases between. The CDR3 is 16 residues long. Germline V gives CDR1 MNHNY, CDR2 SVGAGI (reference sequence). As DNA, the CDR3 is TGTGCCAGCAGTTACCCCCCGAGGTCTAGCTCCTACGAGCAGTACTTC. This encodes CASSYPPRSSSYEQYF.